These 8 T cell receptor beta chains came from one sample sequenced in a study of control samples from healthy donors and cancer patients (dated by TCRdb to the early 2020s). Library prep was done by the immunoSEQ multiplex PCR assay. In its TCRdb copy, this immuneACCESS table keeps in-frame sequences only and misses some clones. Where compared with another copy, unresolved V genes explain less than half of these, and the others have no known cause. The sample table lists around 95,000 clones, about 90% of them with a count of one. Of the sample, approximately 20% is held by the ten largest clones. Specimen: blood. The source of these receptors is a woman aged 50 to 65 in good health.

This clone was seen a handful of times. CDR3 nucleotides: TGTGCCAGCAGTACAACCTATGGCTACACCTTC. It codes for CASSTTYGYTF. The V gene is TRBV11-2, the J gene TRBJ1-2; no definite D call. Trimming left V 6 bases short and J 4 bases short, with 6 bases between. CDR1 is SGHAT, CDR2 FQNNGV, per germline. The CDR3 runs to 11 residues. Full variable domain (outside the CDR3, taken from reference TRBV11-2 and TRBJ1-2): EAGVAQSPRYKIIEKRQSVAFWCNPISGHATLYWYQQILGQGPKLLIQFQNNGVVDDSQLPKDRFSAERLKGVDSTLKIQPAKLEDSAVYLCASSTTYGYTFGSGTRLTVV.

This clone was observed once. This rearrangement joins TRBV7-3 to TRBJ2-1; TRBD2 agrees at 8 bases. The CDR3 contains 16 residues. Germline lookup yields CDR1 SGHTA and CDR2 FQGTGA. J lost 4 bases, V lost 0 bases, and 5 bases had no gene match. The CDR3 sequence: CASSLTLTGGYNEQFF. The CDR3 DNA is TGTGCCAGCAGCTTAACCCTAACGGGAGGGTACAATGAGCAGTTCTTC.

The V gene is TRBV11-2, the J gene TRBJ2-6; TRBD2 agrees at 7 bases. With 5 bases clipped from V and 1 base from J, the junction kept 2 bases outside the gene matches. The CDR3 runs to 15 residues. Germline CDR1 is SGHAT and CDR2 is FQNNGV. Here the CDR3 reads CASSGEGSGANVLTF. The CDR3 DNA follows: TGTGCCAGCAGCGGGGAGGGTTCTGGGGCCAACGTCCTGACTTTC.

V is TRBV7-2 and J is TRBJ2-2; 7 bases are shared with TRBD2. This CDR3 has 16 amino acids. The J segment lost 3 bases and the V segment lost 5 bases, leaving 9 bases of the junction unmatched. Germline CDR1 and CDR2: SGHTA and FQGNSA. The CDR3 sequence: CASSSGSSGYTGELFF. The CDR3 DNA reads TGTGCCAGCAGCAGCGGGTCTAGCGGATACACCGGGGAGCTGTTTTTT.

The rearrangement joins TRBV14 to TRBJ2-1; possibly TRBD2 for D (6 bases). The germline V and J ends were trimmed by 0 bases and 11 bases, with 20 bases remaining between them. In germline, CDR1 is SGHDN, CDR2 FVKESK. There are 16 residues in the CDR3. The CDR3 nucleotides read TGTGCCAGCAGCCAAGACTTTCCGGGAGACGCACGGCAGCAGTTCTTC. Residues: CASSQDFPGDARQQFF.

V gene TRBV13 combines with J gene TRBJ1-4, with 9 bases identical to TRBD1. The germline CDR1 and CDR2 sequences are PRHDT and FYEKMQ (reference sequence). Trimming removed 4 bases from V and 7 bases from J; junction bases left unmatched: 7. CDR3 length: 15 amino acids. CDR3: CASSSAGTGSEKLFF. The CDR3 region has the DNA TGTGCCAGCAGCTCCGCCGGGACAGGGAGTGAAAAACTGTTTTTT.

V usage is TRBV30 and J usage is TRBJ2-5, with 13 bases identical to TRBD2. CDR1 is GTSNPN and CDR2 is SVGIG in the germline V gene (reference sequence). The CDR3 is 18 amino acids. Trimming at V came to 2 bases and at J to 5 bases, leaving 14 bases not matched to a gene. The CDR3 protein is CAWSFWTSGSRGGETQYF. The CDR3 nucleotides read TGTGCCTGGAGTTTTTGGACTAGCGGGAGCCGAGGTGGGGAGACCCAGTACTTC.

The chain uses TRBV10-1 and TRBJ2-7; 7 nucleotides agree with TRBD1. The V segment lost 4 bases and the J segment 9 bases; nucleotides outside the gene matches: 6. This CDR3 contains 12 residues. Germline-derived CDR1 and CDR2 are WNHNN and SYGVQD (reference sequence). The CDR3 region is CASSGQGVGQYF. The CDR3 region has the DNA TGCGCCAGCAGTGGGCAGGGGGTCGGGCAGTACTTC.